A single sample gave rise to the 27 T cell receptor beta chains below, sequenced in a study of shared clonotypes between healthy human individuals. Produced via immunoSEQ multiplex PCR; TCRdb's table is partial and in-frame only. The data show about 600,000 clones, 98% seen once. Terminally differentiated effector memory CD45RA+ cells were left out of the naive CD8 fraction, which was CD45RO-negative and positively selected for CCR7. Sequencing was performed on naive CD8+ T cells sorted from blood. Receptor source: a man aged 30 to 39 in good health.

This clone was detected only once. This chain links TRBV7-8 with TRBJ1-1, with D possibly TRBD1 on 6 matching bases. V gave up 5 bases and J gave up 4 bases, with 14 bases separating them. Per germline, CDR1 SGHVS and CDR2 FQNEAQ. The CDR3 is made up of 14 amino acids. The CDR3 protein is CASSRRGGGTEAFF. As DNA, the CDR3 is TGTGCCAGCAGCCGAAGGGGAGGGGGCACTGAAGCTTTCTTT. Combining the CDR3 with reference TRBV7-8 and TRBJ1-1 gives the whole variable domain GAGVSQSPRYKVAKRGQDVALRCDPISGHVSLFWYQQALGQGPEFLTYFQNEAQLDKSGLPSDRFFAERPEGSVSTLKIQRTQQEDSAVYLCASSRRGGGTEAFFGQGTRLTVV.

The rearrangement joins TRBV28 to TRBJ1-2; D is unclear. The CDR3 spans 14 residues. Germline assignment: CDR1 MDHEN and CDR2 SYDVKM. V lost 3 bases to trimming and J lost 4 bases, with 12 bases between them. The CDR3 region has the DNA TGTGCCAGCAGTTTTAGGGAGTTGCCCTATGGCTACACCTTC. Protein: CASSFRELPYGYTF.

This clone was seen only once. This chain connects TRBV6-5 to TRBJ2-1; D is ambiguous. CDR1 MNHEY and CDR2 SVGAGI come from the germline V gene. This CDR3 spans 15 amino acids. V gave up 5 bases and J gave up 6 bases, with 17 bases separating them. The CDR3 is CASSLKDPARNEQFF. In nucleotides, the CDR3 is TGTGCCAGCAGTCTCAAGGACCCCGCGCGCAATGAGCAGTTCTTC.

V gene TRBV27 combines with J gene TRBJ2-1; 15 bases match TRBD2. V was clipped by 3 bases and J by 2 bases; unmatched bases: 5. The CDR3 length is 18 residues. Germline V gene lookup returns CDR1 MNHEY and CDR2 SMNVEV (reference sequence). CDR3 bases: TGTGCCAGCAGTTTTGGGACTAGCGGGAGGCTGACCTACAATGAGCAGTTCTTC. It encodes CASSFGTSGRLTYNEQFF.

The chain uses TRBV28 and TRBJ2-7, with D maybe TRBD2 (5 bases). CDR1 MDHEN and CDR2 SYDVKM come from the germline V gene. The CDR3 has 13 residues. V lost 3 bases and J 5 bases, leaving 11 bases between the germline ends. Here the CDR3 DNA reads TGTGCCAGCAGTTTGCCCGGGGTTGACGAGCAGTACTTC. Protein sequence: CASSLPGVDEQYF.

The chain employs TRBV18 and TRBJ2-3; D unclear. The CDR3 runs 15 residues. CDR1 and CDR2 from the germline V gene are KGHSH and LQKENI. V shed 1 base and J shed 2 bases, with 10 bases lying between them. The chain's CDR3 is CASSPRVQDTDTQYF. The CDR3 nucleotides are TGTGCCAGCTCACCACGCGTTCAGGACACAGATACGCAGTATTTT.

V is TRBV16 and J is TRBJ1-4; D possibly corresponds to TRBD1 (6 bases). V was trimmed by 3 bases and J by 11 bases, leaving 16 bases between them. CDR1 is KGHSY, CDR2 FQNENV, per germline. The CDR3 consists of 14 residues. CDR3 protein: CASSHGTNFNKLFF. CDR3 nucleotides: TGTGCCAGCAGCCATGGGACAAACTTCAACAAACTGTTTTTT.

V usage is TRBV4-1 and J usage is TRBJ2-7, with 7 bases matching TRBD1. The germline V gene encodes CDR1 MGHRA and CDR2 YSYEKL. V gave up 5 bases and J gave up 2 bases; unmatched junction bases: 6. The CDR3 loop spans 14 amino acids. DNA for the CDR3: TGCGCCAGCAGCGTAAACAGGGGTCCCTACGAGCAGTACTTC. Amino acids: CASSVNRGPYEQYF.

This clone was seen only once. V and J are TRBV7-9 and TRBJ2-3; the match to TRBD2 covers 12 bases. CDR1 is SEHNR and CDR2 is FQNEAQ in the germline V gene (reference sequence). Trimming took 1 base from V and 1 from J; bases not matched to a gene: 9. There are 19 residues in the CDR3. CDR3 amino acids: CASSLVLAGGPERTDTQYF. In nucleotides, the CDR3 is TGTGCCAGCAGCTTAGTTCTAGCGGGAGGGCCGGAACGCACAGATACGCAGTATTTT. Full variable domain (rest looked up from reference TRBV7-9 and TRBJ2-3): DTGVSQNPRHKITKRGQNVTFRCDPISEHNRLYWYRQTLGQGPEFLTYFQNEAQLEKSRLLSDRFSAERPKGSFSTLEIQRTEQGDSAMYLCASSLVLAGGPERTDTQYFGPGTRLTVL.

This clone has a single count. The chain employs TRBV4-3 and TRBJ1-4, with 7 bases aligning to TRBD1. The V gene end was trimmed by 3 bases and the J gene end by 4 bases; junction bases not matched to a gene: 11. The CDR3 loop spans 17 amino acids. Germline V CDR1 and CDR2: LGHNA, YSLEER. The CDR3 nucleotides read TGCGCCAGCAGCCATCGGGACAGCAATTCCTATAATGAAAAACTGTTTTTT. Translation: CASSHRDSNSYNEKLFF.

In the case of this clone: The same CDR3 arises from other DNA sequences in this sample as well. The rearrangement uses TRBV28 and TRBJ2-1; TRBD1 might be the D (5 bases). Germline loops: CDR1 MDHEN, CDR2 SYDVKM. V dropped 4 bases and J dropped 1 base, with 8 bases sitting between them. The CDR3 consists of 14 residues. This CDR3 reads CASSSRDSYNEQFF. The CDR3 nucleotides read TGTGCCAGCAGTTCCAGGGATTCCTACAATGAGCAGTTCTTC.

The rearrangement joins TRBV11-2 to TRBJ2-5; TRBD2 matches at 13 bases. Germline CDR1 reads SGHAT; CDR2 reads FQNNGV. The length of the CDR3 is 17 residues. V lost 5 bases, J lost 4 bases, and 10 bases stayed unmatched. DNA for the CDR3: TGTGCCAGCAGCCCCCGGACTAGCGGGAGATTGTCAGAGACCCAGTACTTC. Protein product: CASSPRTSGRLSETQYF.

This chain joins TRBV9 and TRBJ2-1; D gene unclear. V was shortened by 0 bases and J by 0 bases, with 7 bases between the two germline ends. Germline values: CDR1 SGDLS, CDR2 YYNGEE. The CDR3 has 15 residues. Here the CDR3 reads CASSVVSSSYNEQFF. CDR3 in DNA: TGTGCCAGCAGCGTAGTGAGCAGCTCCTACAATGAGCAGTTCTTC.

The rearrangement joins TRBV28 to TRBJ2-1; 9 bases map to TRBD2. The CDR3 consists of 13 residues. The germline CDR1 and CDR2 sequences are MDHEN and SYDVKM. V trimming: 10 bases; J trimming: 6 bases; junction bases outside the gene matches: 7. The CDR3 region is CAIWREGLNEQFF. The CDR3 nucleotides read TGTGCCATCTGGCGGGAGGGCCTCAATGAGCAGTTCTTC.

The chain recombines TRBV2 with TRBJ2-1; 8 bases are shared with TRBD2. V was clipped by 0 bases and J by 7 bases; unmatched bases: 8. The CDR3 is 16 residues long. The germline V gene has CDR1 SNHLY and CDR2 FYNNEI. CDR3 bases: TGTGCCAGCAGTGAAGCCCGAATAGCGGGGAGGAATGAGCAGTTCTTC. It codes for CASSEARIAGRNEQFF. Looking up the rest from reference TRBV2 and TRBJ2-1 gives the full variable domain: EPEVTQTPSHQVTQMGQEVILRCVPISNHLYFYWYRQILGQKVEFLVSFYNNEISEKSEIFDDQFSVERPDGSNFTLKIRSTKLEDSAMYFCASSEARIAGRNEQFFGPGTRLTVL.

Concerning this clone itself: This sample also contains other DNA sequences that code for the same CDR3. This chain connects TRBV5-1 to TRBJ2-7; 13 bases agree with TRBD2. Trimming at V came to 5 bases and at J to 4 bases, leaving 3 bases not matched to a gene. Germline loops: CDR1 SGHRS, CDR2 YFSETQ. The CDR3 is 14 amino acids. The CDR3 nucleotides are TGCGCCAGCAGTTGGACTAGCGGGAGTTACGAGCAGTACTTC. It codes for CASSWTSGSYEQYF.

The rearrangement joins TRBV29-1 to TRBJ2-1; D not resolved. This CDR3 comprises 14 residues. CDR1 and CDR2 (germline): SQVTM, ANQGSEA. V was clipped by 1 base and J by 0 bases, with 7 bases between them. CDR3 coding DNA: TGCAGCGTTGAAGGAGGAAGCTCCTACAATGAGCAGTTCTTC. Encoded protein: CSVEGGSSYNEQFF.

The CDR3 protein is CASSLFLGAQETQYF. Written as DNA, the CDR3 is TGCGCCAGCAGCCTTTTCCTGGGGGCACAAGAGACCCAGTACTTC. This chain links TRBV4-3 with TRBJ2-5, with TRBD1 as a possible D gene (6 bases). V was trimmed by 4 bases and J by 2 bases, leaving 14 bases between them. The CDR3 spans 15 residues. The germline V gene has CDR1 LGHNA and CDR2 YSLEER.

The V call is TRBV5-1, the J call TRBJ2-3, with D tentatively TRBD1 or TRBD2 (5 bases each). Trimming shortened V by 4 bases and J by 1 base, and 13 bases separated the two germline ends. The germline V gene encodes CDR1 SGHRS and CDR2 YFSETQ. The CDR3 is 15 amino acids. The CDR3 region has the DNA TGCGCCAGCAGCAAGTCAGGGAGTGGCACAGATACGCAGTATTTT. Its protein product is CASSKSGSGTDTQYF.

The chain couples TRBV4-3 to TRBJ2-7; tentatively, D is TRBD1 or TRBD2 (5 bases each). CDR3 length: 14 residues. Trimming removed 1 base from V and 3 bases from J, with 10 bases in between. From germline, CDR1 is LGHNA and CDR2 YSLEER. CDR3 in amino acids: CASSQGGPRYEQYF. Here the CDR3 DNA reads TGCGCCAGCAGCCAAGGGGGACCCCGCTACGAGCAGTACTTC.

V and J are TRBV4-1 and TRBJ2-7, with D possibly TRBD1 on 6 matching bases. Looked up from germline, CDR1 is MGHRA and CDR2 is YSYEKL. This CDR3 contains 15 residues. V dropped 8 bases and J dropped 3 bases, with 20 bases sitting between them. This CDR3 is CASEVSGHSGYEQYF. Here the CDR3 DNA reads TGCGCCAGCGAAGTTTCGGGACATTCGGGCTACGAGCAGTACTTC.

The chain links TRBV11-2 to TRBJ2-7; D not certain. This CDR3 has 13 amino acids. The germline CDR1 and CDR2 sequences are SGHAT and FQNNGV. V gave up 2 bases and J gave up 7 bases, with 12 bases separating them. CDR3 nucleotides: TGTGCCAGCAGCTTAACGGACCTAGGGGAGCAGTACTTC. Encoded protein: CASSLTDLGEQYF.

V usage is TRBV7-6 and J usage is TRBJ2-7; TRBD2 matches 8 bases. This CDR3 comprises 16 residues. Germline CDR1 and CDR2: SGHVS and FNYEAQ. V shed 5 bases and J 2 bases; nucleotides not matched to a gene: 11. The CDR3 nucleotides read TGTGCCAGCAGCGTCAGCCGGCGGACTAGCACCTACGAGCAGTACTTC. This translates into CASSVSRRTSTYEQYF.

The genes are TRBV7-3 and TRBJ2-5, with D unclear. In germline, CDR1 is SGHTA, CDR2 FQGTGA. This CDR3 is 15 amino acids long. Trimming stripped 1 base from V and 2 bases from J, with 11 bases between. The chain's CDR3 is CASSLNGRKQETQYF. CDR3 in DNA: TGTGCCAGCAGCTTAAATGGGCGGAAGCAAGAGACCCAGTACTTC.

This chain connects TRBV27 to TRBJ2-1, with D possibly matching TRBD2 (6 bases). Germline V gives CDR1 MNHEY, CDR2 SMNVEV (reference sequence). The CDR3 is 16 amino acids. V was shortened by 5 bases and J by 1 base, with 15 bases between the two germline ends. The CDR3 bases are TGTGCCAGCAGTCCCCTGGGGACTGAATCCTACAATGAGCAGTTCTTC. It specifies CASSPLGTESYNEQFF.

Note on this clone: This sample also contains other DNA sequences that code for the same CDR3. V usage is TRBV30 and J usage is TRBJ2-7; TRBD1 agrees at 8 bases. The CDR3 has 13 amino acids. CDR1 and CDR2 (germline): GTSNPN, SVGIG (reference sequence). V lost 0 bases, J lost 3 bases, and 1 base stayed unmatched. CDR3 in DNA: TGTGCCTGGAGTGTAGGACAGGGCTACGAGCAGTACTTC. Translating it yields CAWSVGQGYEQYF.

The V call is TRBV2, the J call TRBJ2-7; 7 positions agree with TRBD1. The germline V gene has CDR1 SNHLY and CDR2 FYNNEI. This CDR3 has 13 amino acids. V was pared by 4 bases and J by 4 bases, with 4 bases of the junction left unmatched. The CDR3 spells CASSGGRGYEQYF. The CDR3 coding sequence is TGTGCCAGCAGTGGGGGCAGGGGGTACGAGCAGTACTTC.